This T cell receptor beta chain appears in the sequencing data of a study of T cell changes during pregnancy in multiple sclerosis (dated by TCRdb to about 2019). Background for the entire study: Changes in the T cell repertoire over the course of pregnancy were examined in this study in women with multiple sclerosis.

Library preparation used the immunoSEQ multiplex PCR assay. In its TCRdb copy, this immuneACCESS table keeps in-frame sequences only and misses some clones. Where compared with another copy, unresolved V genes explain less than half of these, and the others have no known cause. The sample includes about 81,000 clones, with about 95% observed a single time. The biggest ten clones account for around 2.5% of the sample. Trimming takes 5 bases off V and 5 bases off J; junction bases not matched to a gene: 8. The CDR3 measures 15 amino acids from cysteine to phenylalanine. Just CDR3 DNA is preserved here, 45 bases in frame from base 1. CDR1 and CDR2 (LNHDA, SQIVND) derive from the germline V gene (reference sequence). For this clone: Its antigen specificity is not known. Base-call qualities are not available, and no considerably larger clone is one nucleotide away.

The clonotype originates from a female donor with multiple sclerosis, enrolled in a pregnancy study. The chain couples TRBV19 to TRBJ2-5, and 10 bases in between align with TRBD1. This specimen consisted of peripheral blood, obtained in the third trimester of pregnancy. The CDR3 corresponds to CASSLLTGGGETQYF. The nucleotides are TGTGCCAGTAGTCTTCTGACAGGGGGCGGGGAGACCCAGTACTTC. Outside the CDR3, residues come from the reference TRBV19 and TRBJ2-5 proteins, so the full variable domain is: DGGITQSPKYLFRKEGQNVTLSCEQNLNHDAMYWYRQDPGQGLRLIYYSQIVNDFQKGDIAEGYSVSREKKESFPLTVTSAQKNPTAFYLCASSLLTGGGETQYFGPGTRLLVL.